One and the same sample provided the 21 T cell receptor beta chains below, sequenced in a study of blood T cells in healthy people across ages. Through a sample-barcoded 5' primer and a J-beta primer mix, a second PCR was run for 7 to 11 cycles. TCRdb redid the calling of the 5' RACE reads with MiXCR, one entry per CDR3 protein. The sample has 850,000 to 1,100,000 distinct CDR3 sequences; about two fifths are singletons. Sequencing was done on a sample of blood. The source of these receptors is a young man in good health.

This chain's CDR3 is CSATTSGTGELFF. The CDR3 bases are TGCAGTGCGACGACTAGCGGGACCGGGGAGCTGTTTTTT. The chain combines TRBV20-1 with TRBJ2-2, with TRBD2 matching over 10 bases. The CDR3 totals 13 residues. The germline CDR1 and CDR2 sequences are DFQATT and SNEGSKA (reference sequence). V lost 6 bases, J lost 5 bases, and 3 bases stayed unmatched.

This clonotype was counted a few times. The chain employs TRBV4-2 and TRBJ2-3, with D possibly TRBD2 on 5 matching bases. The germline CDR1 and CDR2 sequences are LGHNA and YNFKEQ. This CDR3 is built from 17 residues. V lost 1 base and J lost 3, with 17 bases in between. The CDR3 spells CASSQVGGEGRTDTQYF. CDR3 nucleotide sequence: TGTGCCAGCAGCCAAGTGGGTGGCGAGGGTCGGACAGATACGCAGTATTTT.

The chain has TRBV2 and TRBJ1-5; D is unclear. There are 10 residues in the CDR3. Germline assignment: CDR1 SNHLY and CDR2 FYNNEI. V lost 8 bases to trimming and J lost 4 bases, with 3 bases between them. The CDR3 sequence: CASWNQPQHF. CDR3 DNA sequence: TGTGCCAGCTGGAATCAGCCCCAGCATTTT. The variable domain in full, completed from reference TRBV2 and TRBJ1-5, reads EPEVTQTPSHQVTQMGQEVILRCVPISNHLYFYWYRQILGQKVEFLVSFYNNEISEKSEIFDDQFSVERPDGSNFTLKIRSTKLEDSAMYFCASWNQPQHFGDGTRLSIL.

This clonotype was counted at least ten times. V is TRBV7-3 and J is TRBJ2-1; D unresolved. Germline V gene data show CDR1 as SGHTA and CDR2 as FQGTGA. Trimming took 7 bases from V and 3 from J, leaving 7 bases between them. The CDR3 totals 12 residues. The CDR3 region has the DNA TGTGCCAGCACCGGACGCTACAATGAGCAGTTCTTC. It codes for CASTGRYNEQFF.

CDR3 bases: TGTGCCAGCAGCTTGTATCACTCTTTGGACAGGGCGCCCCACGAGCAGTACTTC. Translation gives CASSLYHSLDRAPHEQYF. This chain links TRBV5-6 with TRBJ2-5, with 8 nucleotides matching TRBD1. The last part of the DNA fits TRBJ2-7 better; the J call may be wrong. CDR3 length: 18 residues. From germline, CDR1 is SGHDT and CDR2 YYEEEE.

The genes are TRBV20-1 and TRBJ1-1; the match to TRBD1 covers 9 bases. Per germline, CDR1 DFQATT and CDR2 SNEGSKA (reference sequence). Trimming cost V 0 bases and J 0 bases; bases outside gene matches: 2. The CDR3 sequence is 15 residues long. CDR3 sequence: CSARDYRGLNTEAFF. For the CDR3, the DNA is TGCAGTGCTAGAGACTACAGGGGGCTGAACACTGAAGCTTTCTTT.

The rearrangement joins TRBV27 to TRBJ2-3; TRBD1 might be the D (6 bases). The CDR3 extends over 15 amino acids. The V end lost 6 bases, the J end lost 2 bases, and 15 bases lay between the germline ends. The germline V gene has CDR1 MNHEY and CDR2 SMNVEV (reference sequence). The CDR3 DNA reads TGTGCCAGCAGACCGGACAGCAGACTCACAGATACGCAGTATTTT. This translates into CASRPDSRLTDTQYF.

The V call is TRBV20-1, the J call TRBJ1-1; TRBD1 might be the D (5 bases). CDR1 and CDR2 (germline): DFQATT, SNEGSKA (reference sequence). V gave up 6 bases and J gave up 6 bases, with 14 bases separating them. The CDR3 is made up of 12 amino acids. The CDR3 DNA sequence: TGCAGTGCGGGGCCGGGGAAAGCTGAAGCTTTCTTT. Translating gives CSAGPGKAEAFF.

This chain uses TRBV25-1 with TRBJ2-1; 10 bases align to TRBD1. Looked up from germline, CDR1 is MGHDK and CDR2 is SYGVNS. This CDR3 is built from 15 residues. After removal of 5 bases from V and 5 bases from J, the junction contained 6 bases not matched to a gene. CDR3 DNA: TGTGCCAGCAGTAAAGCCGGGACAGGGGACAATGAGCAGTTCTTC. Protein product: CASSKAGTGDNEQFF.

This chain links TRBV7-9 with TRBJ2-1; 10 bases match TRBD1. The germline V gene has CDR1 SEHNR and CDR2 FQNEAQ (reference sequence). The length of the CDR3 is 15 residues. The junction had 9 bases not matched to a gene; V was cut back by 6 bases and J by 7 bases. The CDR3 loop reads CASSDRGQMSNEQFF. CDR3 nucleotides: TGTGCCAGCAGTGACAGGGGGCAAATGAGTAATGAGCAGTTCTTC.

This clonotype was observed a few times. The chain is built from TRBV12-3 or TRBV12-4 and TRBJ2-7; D may be TRBD1 or TRBD2 (5 bases each). CDR3 size: 16 residues. V dropped 3 bases and J dropped 2 bases, with 17 bases sitting between them. CDR3 sequence (DNA): TGTGCCAGCAGTTTGGACCCCGGGACGGAGACCTACGAGCAGTACTTC. Its translation is CASSLDPGTETYEQYF.

The rearrangement uses TRBV20-1 and TRBJ1-5; TRBD1 is a possible D gene (5 bases). Germline CDR1 is DFQATT and CDR2 is SNEGSKA (reference sequence). The V gene lost 5 bases and the J gene lost 2 bases, with 13 bases spanning the gap. The CDR3 contains 14 residues. The CDR3 region has the DNA TGCAGTGCTGGGGGGAGGGGTGGCAATCAGCCCCAGCATTTT. It yields the protein CSAGGRGGNQPQHF.

This chain uses TRBV20-1 with TRBJ1-5, with D unresolved. The V gene lost 0 bases and the J gene lost 2 bases, with 17 bases spanning the gap. The CDR3 loop spans 17 amino acids. CDR1 DFQATT and CDR2 SNEGSKA come from the germline V gene (reference sequence). The CDR3 here is CSARDLMETLGNQPQHF. CDR3 DNA sequence: TGCAGTGCTAGAGATCTCATGGAAACCCTTGGCAATCAGCCCCAGCATTTT.

The chain uses TRBV4-1 and TRBJ1-1, with a possible D match to TRBD1 (5 bases). Trimming stripped 0 bases from V and 1 base from J, with 12 bases between. From germline, CDR1 is MGHRA and CDR2 YSYEKL. The CDR3 is 16 amino acids. The CDR3 region has the DNA TGCGCCAGCAGCCAAGAGGCGGGACTGACGAACACTGAAGCTTTCTTT. Protein product: CASSQEAGLTNTEAFF.

This clonotype came up a few times. The chain combines TRBV29-1 with TRBJ1-2; D remains unclear. Germline V gene lookup returns CDR1 SQVTM and CDR2 ANQGSEA. The length of the CDR3 is 11 residues. V was shortened by 6 bases and J by 0 bases, with 5 bases between the two germline ends. CDR3 amino acids: CSVDSNYGYTF. Written as DNA, the CDR3 is TGCAGCGTCGATTCTAACTATGGCTACACCTTC. The whole variable domain, filled in from reference TRBV29-1 and TRBJ1-2, reads SAVISQKPSRDICQRGTSLTIQCQVDSQVTMMFWYRQQPGQSLTLIATANQGSEATYESGFVIDKFPISRPNLTFSTLTVSNMSPEDSSIYLCSVDSNYGYTFGSGTRLTVV.

The V gene is TRBV7-9, the J gene TRBJ1-4, with D possibly matching TRBD1 (5 bases). Trimming stripped 4 bases from V and 3 bases from J, with 15 bases between. The V gene's germline CDR1 is SEHNR and CDR2 FQNEAQ (reference sequence). CDR3 length: 16 amino acids. CDR3 in amino acids: CASSSNRGVANEKLFF. CDR3 DNA: TGTGCCAGCAGCTCAAACCGGGGGGTCGCTAATGAAAAACTGTTTTTT.

This chain connects TRBV7-2 to TRBJ1-6; 11 positions agree with TRBD1. Germline-derived CDR1 and CDR2 are SGHTA and FQGNSA. The junction had 9 bases not matched to a gene; V was cut back by 5 bases and J by 6 bases. The CDR3 consists of 17 residues. The CDR3 reads CASSDSGQGVPNSPLHF. The CDR3 DNA reads as TGTGCCAGCAGCGACTCGGGACAGGGGGTTCCTAATTCACCCCTCCACTTT. Filled out from reference TRBV7-2 and TRBJ1-6, the complete variable domain reads GAGVSQSPSNKVTEKGKDVELRCDPISGHTALYWYRQSLGQGLEFLIYFQGNSAPDKSGLPSDRFSAERTGGSVSTLTIQRTQQEDSAVYLCASSDSGQGVPNSPLHFGNGTRLTVT.

To note about this clonotype: One end of the junction does not line up with germline, which may come from a read error. The chain links TRBV11-2 to TRBJ2-1; TRBD2 matches at 11 bases. Germline loops: CDR1 SGHAT, CDR2 FQNNGV. The CDR3 runs 16 residues. The CDR3 spells CASSLDASGGINGQFF. CDR3 DNA: TGTGCCAGCAGCCTTGATGCTAGCGGGGGGATAAATGGGCAGTTCTTC.

As for this clonotype: Being one base from a much bigger clone, this may be a read error. V is TRBV7-2 and J is TRBJ2-5; tentative D call: TRBD2 (6 bases). This CDR3 region has 14 residues. Trimming cost V 8 bases and J 11 bases, with 24 bases left between them. The germline CDR1 and CDR2 sequences are SGHTA and FQGNSA. The CDR3 region is CASGTLLSYNEQYF. DNA of the CDR3: TGTGCCAGCGGGACTTTGCTCTCCTACAATGAGCAGTACTTC. The full variable domain, rest sourced from reference TRBV7-2 and TRBJ2-5, is GAGVSQSPSNKVTEKGKDVELRCDPISGHTALYWYRQSLGQGLEFLIYFQGNSAPDKSGLPSDRFSAERTGGSVSTLTIQRTQQEDSAVYLCASGTLLSYNEQYFGPGTRLLVL.

V and J are TRBV4-2 and TRBJ1-5; 8 bases are a match to TRBD1. This CDR3 comprises 16 residues. Per germline, CDR1 LGHNA and CDR2 YNFKEQ. V dropped 0 bases and J dropped 2; count of bases not matched to a gene: 3. CDR3 sequence (DNA): TGTGCCAGCAGCCAAGATCAGGGGGCGGGCAATCAGCCCCAGCATTTT. Translation gives CASSQDQGAGNQPQHF.

This clonotype came up a few times. The chain links TRBV10-3 to TRBJ2-1; 8 nucleotides match TRBD1. The CDR3 sequence is 15 residues long. The V gene's germline CDR1 is ENHRY and CDR2 SYGVKD. V was clipped by 3 bases and J by 10 bases; unmatched bases: 11. The CDR3 DNA reads TGTGCCATCAGTGATAGGACAGGGAATCGTCGGGAGCAGTTCTTC. Its translation is CAISDRTGNRREQFF.